This entry is about one TCR beta chain. The data originate from a study of blood T cell repertoires in COVID-19. The authors' processing: The assay estimated nucleated cells by amplifying reference gene primers. Sequenced by immunoSEQ multiplex PCR; TCRdb stores in-frame clones only, minus some. From that table come the V and J calls and clone size; the DNA was used to work out D and trimming. This table has 150,000 to 200,000 clones, approximately 79% appearing once. Seattle patients were enrolled while actively infected and followed longitudinally. Trimming took 1 base from V and 8 from J; bases not matched to a gene: 11. This CDR3 contains 17 residues. Per germline, CDR1 SGHTA and CDR2 FQGTGA.

The rearrangement links TRBV7-3 to TRBJ2-1, with 10 bases matching TRBD1. The material sequenced was peripheral blood. This receptor was obtained from a woman between 35 and 50 years old with COVID-19, enrolled during active disease. The DNA for the CDR3 is TGTGCCAGCAGCTTAAGACAGGGGGCAGAGAAAGGCGATGAGCAGTTCTTC. Translated: CASSLRQGAEKGDEQFF.